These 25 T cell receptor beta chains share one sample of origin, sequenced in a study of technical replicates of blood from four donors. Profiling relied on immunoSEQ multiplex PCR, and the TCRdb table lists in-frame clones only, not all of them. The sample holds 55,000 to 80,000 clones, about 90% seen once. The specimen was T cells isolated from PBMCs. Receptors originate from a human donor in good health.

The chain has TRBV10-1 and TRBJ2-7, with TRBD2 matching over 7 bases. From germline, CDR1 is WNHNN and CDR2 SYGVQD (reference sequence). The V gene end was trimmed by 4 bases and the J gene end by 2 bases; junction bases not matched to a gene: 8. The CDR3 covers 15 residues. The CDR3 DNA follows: TGCGCCAGCAGTGGGACCAGCGGGACGGCCTACGAGCAGTACTTC. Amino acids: CASSGTSGTAYEQYF.

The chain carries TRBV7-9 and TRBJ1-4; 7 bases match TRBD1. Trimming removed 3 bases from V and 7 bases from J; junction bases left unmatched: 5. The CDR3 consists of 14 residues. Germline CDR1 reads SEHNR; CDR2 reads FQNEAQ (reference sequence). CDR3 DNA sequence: TGTGCCAGCAGCTTCACAGGGGCGAGTGAAAAACTGTTTTTT. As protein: CASSFTGASEKLFF.

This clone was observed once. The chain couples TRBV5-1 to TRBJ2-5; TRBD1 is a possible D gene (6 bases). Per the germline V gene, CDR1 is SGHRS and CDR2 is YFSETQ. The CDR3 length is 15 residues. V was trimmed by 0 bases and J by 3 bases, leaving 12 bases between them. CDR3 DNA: TGCGCCAGCAGCTTGGCCATGGGGGCTGAAGAGACCCAGTACTTC. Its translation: CASSLAMGAEETQYF. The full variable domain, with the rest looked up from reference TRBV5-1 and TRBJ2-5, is KAGVTQTPRYLIKTRGQQVTLSCSPISGHRSVSWYQQTPGQGLQFLFEYFSETQRNKGNFPGRFSGRQFSNSRSEMNVSTLELGDSALYLCASSLAMGAEETQYFGPGTRLLVL.

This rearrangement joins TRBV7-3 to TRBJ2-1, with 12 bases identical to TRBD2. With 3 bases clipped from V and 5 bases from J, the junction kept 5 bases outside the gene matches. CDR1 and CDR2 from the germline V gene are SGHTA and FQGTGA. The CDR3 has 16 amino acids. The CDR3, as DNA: TGTGCCAGCAGCTTCCAAACTAGCGGGAGGAACAATGAGCAGTTCTTC. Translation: CASSFQTSGRNNEQFF.

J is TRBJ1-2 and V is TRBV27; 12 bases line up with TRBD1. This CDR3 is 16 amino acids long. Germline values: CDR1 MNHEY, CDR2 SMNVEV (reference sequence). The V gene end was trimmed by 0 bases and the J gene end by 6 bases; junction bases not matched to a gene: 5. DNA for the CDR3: TGTGCCAGCAGTTTATCAAGAGGGACAGGGGGCGATGGCTACACCTTC. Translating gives CASSLSRGTGGDGYTF.

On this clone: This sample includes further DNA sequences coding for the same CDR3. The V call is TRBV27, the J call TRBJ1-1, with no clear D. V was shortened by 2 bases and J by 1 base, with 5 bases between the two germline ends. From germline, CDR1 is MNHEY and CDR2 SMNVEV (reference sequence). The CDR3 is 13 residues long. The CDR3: CASSLTGNTEAFF. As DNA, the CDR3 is TGTGCCAGCAGTTTAACCGGGAACACTGAAGCTTTCTTT.

CDR3 bases: TGTGCCTGGAGTCAGGGGGGCCAAGTCACTGAAGCTTTCTTT. This sequence encodes CAWSQGGQVTEAFF. V is TRBV30 and J is TRBJ1-1; 7 positions match TRBD1. The CDR3 loop spans 14 amino acids. V lost 2 bases to trimming and J lost 4 bases; unmatched junction nucleotides: 7. Germline loops: CDR1 GTSNPN, CDR2 SVGIG (reference sequence). Full variable domain (outside the CDR3, taken from reference TRBV30 and TRBJ1-1): SQTIHQWPATLVQPVGSPLSLECTVEGTSNPNLYWYRQAAGRGLQLLFYSVGIGQISSEVPQNLSASRPQDRQFILSSKKLLLSDSGFYLCAWSQGGQVTEAFFGQGTRLTVV.

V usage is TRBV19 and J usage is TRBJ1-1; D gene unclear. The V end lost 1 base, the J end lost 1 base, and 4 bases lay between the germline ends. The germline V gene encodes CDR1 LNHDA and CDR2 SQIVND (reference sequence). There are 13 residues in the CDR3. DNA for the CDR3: TGTGCCAGTAGTATAGGCAGGAACACTGAAGCTTTCTTT. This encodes CASSIGRNTEAFF.

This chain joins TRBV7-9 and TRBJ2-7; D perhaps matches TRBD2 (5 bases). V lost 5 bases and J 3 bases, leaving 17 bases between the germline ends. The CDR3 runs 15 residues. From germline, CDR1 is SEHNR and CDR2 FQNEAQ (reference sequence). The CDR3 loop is CASSDLESTNYEQYF. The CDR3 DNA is TGTGCCAGCAGCGACCTCGAATCGACTAACTACGAGCAGTACTTC.

For the CDR3, the DNA is TGTGCCAGCAGCTTAGCGGTCAGGTACCAAGAGACCCAGTACTTC. Translation: CASSLAVRYQETQYF. The rearrangement joins TRBV7-6 to TRBJ2-5; D not certain. Trimming stripped 0 bases from V and 0 bases from J, with 8 bases between. The CDR3 has 15 amino acids. Per the germline V gene, CDR1 is SGHVS and CDR2 is FNYEAQ.

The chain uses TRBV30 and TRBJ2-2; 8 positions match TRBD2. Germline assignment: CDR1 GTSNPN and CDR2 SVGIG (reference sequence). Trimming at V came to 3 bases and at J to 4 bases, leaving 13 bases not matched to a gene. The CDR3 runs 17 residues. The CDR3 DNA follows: TGTGCCTGGAGGTCACTACCGGGACTAGTAATCACCGGGGAGCTGTTTTTT. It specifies CAWRSLPGLVITGELFF.

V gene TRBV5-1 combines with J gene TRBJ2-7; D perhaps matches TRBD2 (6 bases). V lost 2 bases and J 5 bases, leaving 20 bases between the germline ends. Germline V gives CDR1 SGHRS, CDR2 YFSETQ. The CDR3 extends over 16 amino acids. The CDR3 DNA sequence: TGCGCCAGCAGCTTCGGGCTAGCGACAAGGGTAGACGAGCAGTACTTC. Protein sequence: CASSFGLATRVDEQYF.

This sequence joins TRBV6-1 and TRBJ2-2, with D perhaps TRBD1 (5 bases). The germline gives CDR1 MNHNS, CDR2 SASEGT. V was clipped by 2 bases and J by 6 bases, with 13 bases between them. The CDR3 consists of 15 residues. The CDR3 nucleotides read TGTGCCAGCAGTGAACGGGCAGGGTGGGCCGGGGAGCTGTTTTTT. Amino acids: CASSERAGWAGELFF.

In nucleotides, the CDR3 is TGCGCCAGCAGCTTGGGACTAGGATACAATGAGCAGTTCTTC. Translation gives CASSLGLGYNEQFF. This chain uses TRBV5-1 with TRBJ2-1, with a tentative D call TRBD2 (6 bases). Germline CDR1 reads SGHRS; CDR2 reads YFSETQ. This CDR3 comprises 14 residues. V gave up 0 bases and J gave up 4 bases, with 8 bases separating them.

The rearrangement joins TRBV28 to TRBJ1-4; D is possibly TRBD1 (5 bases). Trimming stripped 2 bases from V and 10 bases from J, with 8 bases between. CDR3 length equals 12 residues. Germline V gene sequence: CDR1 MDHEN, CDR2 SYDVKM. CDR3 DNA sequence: TGTGCCAGCAGTTTAATAAGGGGAAAACTGTTTTTT. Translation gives CASSLIRGKLFF. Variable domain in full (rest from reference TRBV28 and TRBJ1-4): DVKVTQSSRYLVKRTGEKVFLECVQDMDHENMFWYRQDPGLGLRLIYFSYDVKMKEKGDIPEGYSVSREKKERFSLILESASTNQTSMYLCASSLIRGKLFFGSGTQLSVL.

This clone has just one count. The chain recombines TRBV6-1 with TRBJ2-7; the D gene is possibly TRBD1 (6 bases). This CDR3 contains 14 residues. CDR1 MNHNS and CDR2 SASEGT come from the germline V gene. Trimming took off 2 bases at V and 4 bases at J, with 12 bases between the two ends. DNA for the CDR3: TGTGCCAGCAGTGAACAGGGGTATTATTACGAGCAGTACTTC. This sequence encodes CASSEQGYYYEQYF.

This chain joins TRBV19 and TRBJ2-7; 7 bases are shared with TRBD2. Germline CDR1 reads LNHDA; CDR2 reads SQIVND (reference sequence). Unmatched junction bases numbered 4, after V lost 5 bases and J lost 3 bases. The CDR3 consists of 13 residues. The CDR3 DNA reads TGTGCCAGTAGTCGGACTAGTTACTACGAGCAGTACTTC. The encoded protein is CASSRTSYYEQYF. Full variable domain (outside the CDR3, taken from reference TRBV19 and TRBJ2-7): DGGITQSPKYLFRKEGQNVTLSCEQNLNHDAMYWYRQDPGQGLRLIYYSQIVNDFQKGDIAEGYSVSREKKESFPLTVTSAQKNPTAFYLCASSRTSYYEQYFGPGTRLTVT.

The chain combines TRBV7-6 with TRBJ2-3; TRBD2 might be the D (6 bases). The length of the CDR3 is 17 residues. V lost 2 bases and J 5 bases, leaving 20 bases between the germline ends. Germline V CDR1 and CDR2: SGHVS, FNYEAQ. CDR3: CASSLLTGAGYKDTQYF. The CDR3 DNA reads TGTGCCAGCAGCTTATTAACTGGGGCGGGGTATAAAGATACGCAGTATTTT.

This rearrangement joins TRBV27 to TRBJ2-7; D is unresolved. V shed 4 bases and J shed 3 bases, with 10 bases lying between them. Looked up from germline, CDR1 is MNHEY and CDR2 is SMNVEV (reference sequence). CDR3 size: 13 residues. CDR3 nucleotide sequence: TGTGCCAGCAGTTCGCCCGGTCTCTACGAGCAGTACTTC. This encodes CASSSPGLYEQYF.

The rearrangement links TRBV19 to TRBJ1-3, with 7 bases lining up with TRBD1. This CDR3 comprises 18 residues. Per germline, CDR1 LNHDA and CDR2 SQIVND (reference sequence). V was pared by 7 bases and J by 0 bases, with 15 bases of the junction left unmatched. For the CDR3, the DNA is TGTGCCAGTACTCTCGGGACTGGGACAGAACGCTCTGGAAACACCATATATTTT. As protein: CASTLGTGTERSGNTIYF.

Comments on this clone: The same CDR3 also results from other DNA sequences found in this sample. CDR3 sequence reads: CASSLGGVNTEAFF. The CDR3 DNA reads TGCGCCAGCAGCTTGGGGGGAGTTAACACTGAAGCTTTCTTT. The chain has TRBV5-1 and TRBJ1-1; D gene ambiguous. CDR1 and CDR2 (germline): SGHRS, YFSETQ. The V gene lost 0 bases and the J gene lost 2 bases, with 8 bases spanning the gap. CDR3 length: 14 residues.

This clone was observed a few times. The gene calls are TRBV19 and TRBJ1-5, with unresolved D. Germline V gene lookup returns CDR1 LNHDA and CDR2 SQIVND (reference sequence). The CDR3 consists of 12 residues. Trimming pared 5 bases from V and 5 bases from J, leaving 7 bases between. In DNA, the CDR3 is TGTGCCAGTAGTCCCTCCGATCAGCCCCAGCATTTT. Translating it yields CASSPSDQPQHF.

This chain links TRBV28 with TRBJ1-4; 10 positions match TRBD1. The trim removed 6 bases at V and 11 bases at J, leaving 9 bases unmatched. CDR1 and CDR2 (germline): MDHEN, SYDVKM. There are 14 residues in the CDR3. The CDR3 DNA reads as TGTGCCAGCAGCCCCGACAGGGGGCGGGGGAAACTGTTTTTT. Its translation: CASSPDRGRGKLFF. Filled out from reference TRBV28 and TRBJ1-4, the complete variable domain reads DVKVTQSSRYLVKRTGEKVFLECVQDMDHENMFWYRQDPGLGLRLIYFSYDVKMKEKGDIPEGYSVSREKKERFSLILESASTNQTSMYLCASSPDRGRGKLFFGSGTQLSVL.

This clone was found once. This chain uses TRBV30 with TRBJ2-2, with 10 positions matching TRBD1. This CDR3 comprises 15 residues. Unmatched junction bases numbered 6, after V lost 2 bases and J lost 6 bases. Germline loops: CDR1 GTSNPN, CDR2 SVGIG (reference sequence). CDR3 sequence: CAWSLGQGGAGELFF. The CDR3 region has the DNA TGTGCCTGGAGTCTAGGACAGGGGGGGGCCGGGGAGCTGTTTTTT.

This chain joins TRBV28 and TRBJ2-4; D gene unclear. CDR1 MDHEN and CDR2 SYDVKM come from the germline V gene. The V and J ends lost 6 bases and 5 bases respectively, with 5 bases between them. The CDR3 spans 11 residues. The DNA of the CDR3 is TGTGCCAGCAGGGCTGAAAACATTCAGTACTTC. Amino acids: CASRAENIQYF.